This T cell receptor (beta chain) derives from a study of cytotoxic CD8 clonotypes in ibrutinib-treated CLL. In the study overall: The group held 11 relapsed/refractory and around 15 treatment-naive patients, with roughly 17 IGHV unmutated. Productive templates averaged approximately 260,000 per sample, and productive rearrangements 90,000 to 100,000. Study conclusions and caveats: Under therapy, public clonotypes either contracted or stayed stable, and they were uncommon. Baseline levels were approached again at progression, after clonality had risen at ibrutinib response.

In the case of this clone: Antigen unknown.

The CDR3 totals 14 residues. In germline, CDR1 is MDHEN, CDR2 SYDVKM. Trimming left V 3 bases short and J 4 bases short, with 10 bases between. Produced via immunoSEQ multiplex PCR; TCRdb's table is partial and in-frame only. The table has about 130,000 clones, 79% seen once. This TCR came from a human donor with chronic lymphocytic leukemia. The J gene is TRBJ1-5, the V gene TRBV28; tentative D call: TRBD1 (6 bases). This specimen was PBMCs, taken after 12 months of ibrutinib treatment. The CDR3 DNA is TGTGCCAGCAGTTTGACAGGTACAAATCAGCCCCAGCATTTT. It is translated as CASSLTGTNQPQHF.